The sample holds one count of the clone carrying this T cell receptor (beta chain). Its target is not known. This entry belongs to a study of cytomegalovirus exposure and HLA in healthy donors. Overall study findings and caveats: In vitro data verified three CMV-associated chains as specific for CMV antigens. The records held CMV serostatus as the only immune exposure information. The later analysis indicated that the majority of CMV-associated TCR beta chains appeared HLA-restricted.

PCR used 60 Vbeta primers and 13 Jbeta primers. Measured with immunoSEQ multiplex PCR; TCRdb has only the in-frame clones, and not every one. The data show roughly 150,000 clones, nearly 80% seen once. This sequence was found in a male donor in good health and CMV-seronegative. The sample consisted of PBMCs.

CDR3 sequence reads: CASSPNGHPYGYTF. The CDR3 nucleotides read TGTGCCAGCTCACCGAACGGACATCCCTATGGCTACACCTTC. The J gene is TRBJ1-2, the V gene TRBV18; the D gene is possibly TRBD1 (5 bases). The CDR3 sequence is 14 residues long. Germline CDR1 reads KGHSH; CDR2 reads LQKENI. V dropped 3 bases and J dropped 4 bases, with 12 bases sitting between them.